The entry below describes one TCR beta chain. These data come from a study of T cells in pancreatic ductal adenocarcinoma. Germline CDR1 and CDR2: SNHLY and FYNNEI. This CDR3 is built from 11 residues. The data were produced by immunoSEQ multiplex PCR, yet TCRdb's version contains in-frame clones alone and is incomplete. The sample has approximately 13,000 clones, 86% seen once. Surgery without prior neoadjuvant therapy was the treatment of the selected pancreatic ductal adenocarcinoma patients. The rearrangement links TRBV2 to TRBJ2-3; D perhaps matches TRBD2 (5 bases). The sequencing input was PBMCs. This receptor was obtained from a human donor with pancreatic ductal adenocarcinoma. The CDR3 is CAFGSGDTQYF. Written as DNA, the CDR3 is TGTGCTTTTGGGAGTGGAGATACGCAGTATTTT.